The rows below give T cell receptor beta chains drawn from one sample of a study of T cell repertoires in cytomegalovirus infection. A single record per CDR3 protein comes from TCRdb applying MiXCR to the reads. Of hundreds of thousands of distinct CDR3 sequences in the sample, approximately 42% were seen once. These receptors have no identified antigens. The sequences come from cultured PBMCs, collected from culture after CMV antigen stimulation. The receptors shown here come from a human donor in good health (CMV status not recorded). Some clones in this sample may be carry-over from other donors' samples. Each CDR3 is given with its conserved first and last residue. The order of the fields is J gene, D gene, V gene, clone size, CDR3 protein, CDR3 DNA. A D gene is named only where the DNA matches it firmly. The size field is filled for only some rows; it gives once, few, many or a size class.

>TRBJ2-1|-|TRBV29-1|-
CSVEPGISAYNEQFF
TGCAGCGTTGAACCTGGGATATCTGCCTACAATGAGCAGTTCTTC
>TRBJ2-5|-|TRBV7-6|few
CASSPLLGRSPETQYF
TGTGCCAGCAGCCCCCTTTTGGGCCGGAGTCCGGAGACCCAGTACTTC
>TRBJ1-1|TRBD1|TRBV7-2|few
CASSLEGSGRGRVTEAFF
TGTGCCAGCAGCTTAGAGGGTTCGGGCAGGGGGCGCGTCACTGAAGCTTTCTTT
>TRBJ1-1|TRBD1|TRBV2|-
CASSDRGGSTEAFF
TGTGCCAGCAGCGACAGGGGTGGGAGCACTGAAGCTTTCTTT
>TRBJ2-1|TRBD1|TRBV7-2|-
CASSWTGDYNEQFF
TGTGCCAGCAGTTGGACAGGGGACTACAATGAGCAGTTCTTC
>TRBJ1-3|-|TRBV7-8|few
CASSHGRSSGNTIYF
TGTGCCAGCAGCCACGGACGGTCCTCTGGAAACACCATATATTTT
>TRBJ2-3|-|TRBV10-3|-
CAISESKSYTDTQYF
TGTGCCATCAGTGAGTCAAAAAGCTACACAGATACGCAGTATTTT
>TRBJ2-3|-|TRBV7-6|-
CASSLERGHRTDTQYF
TGTGCCAGCAGCTTAGAGAGGGGCCACCGCACAGATACGCAGTATTTT
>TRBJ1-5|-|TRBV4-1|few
CASSHRPGLKDLSNQPQHF
TGCGCCAGCAGCCACCGTCCCGGGCTAAAAGACCTTAGCAATCAGCCCCAGCATTTT
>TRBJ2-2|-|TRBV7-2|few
CASSFSGSSINTGELFF
TGTGCCAGCAGCTTCTCCGGGTCCTCAATTAACACCGGGGAGCTGTTTTTT
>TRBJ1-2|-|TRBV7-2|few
CASSLVRGYGYTF
TGTGCCAGCAGCTTAGTTCGGGGGTATGGCTACACCTTC
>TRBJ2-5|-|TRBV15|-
CATSRDSEETQYF
TGTGCCACCAGCAGAGATAGTGAAGAGACCCAGTACTTC
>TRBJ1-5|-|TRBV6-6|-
CAGGFGNQPQHF
TGTGCCGGGGGGTTTGGCAATCAGCCCCAGCATTTT
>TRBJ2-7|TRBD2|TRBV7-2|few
CASSAGLAGGTGQYEQYF
TGTGCCAGCAGCGCGGGACTAGCGGGAGGCACAGGACAGTACGAGCAGTACTTC
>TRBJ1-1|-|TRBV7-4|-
CASSLEERRNTEAFF
TGTGCCAGCAGCTTAGAGGAGCGGAGGAACACTGAAGCTTTCTTT
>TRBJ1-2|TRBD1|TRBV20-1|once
CSARLGLKTGPHTF
TGCAGTGCTAGGTTGGGATTGAAGACAGGGCCCCACACCTTC
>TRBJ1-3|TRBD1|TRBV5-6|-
CASERGRGYGNTIYF
TGTGCCAGCGAGAGGGGCAGGGGGTACGGAAACACCATATATTTT
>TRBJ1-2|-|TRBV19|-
CASSIGLVGHTF
TGTGCCAGTAGTATAGGTTTGGTCGGCCACACCTTC
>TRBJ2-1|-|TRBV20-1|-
CSAKRGGGEQFF
TGCAGTGCAAAGCGTGGGGGCGGTGAGCAGTTCTTC
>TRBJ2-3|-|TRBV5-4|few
CASSPGPTWGTDTQYF
TGTGCCAGCAGCCCGGGGCCGACCTGGGGCACAGATACGCAGTATTTT
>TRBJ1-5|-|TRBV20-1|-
CSATLGVNQPQHF
TGCAGTGCGACCTTAGGGGTCAATCAGCCCCAGCATTTT
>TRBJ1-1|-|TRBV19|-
CASSIPREWTEAFF
TGTGCCAGTAGTATCCCCAGGGAGTGGACTGAAGCTTTCTTT
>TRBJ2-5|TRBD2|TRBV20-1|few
CSASSGRYLETQYF
TGCAGTGCTAGTAGCGGGAGGTACTTAGAGACCCAGTACTTC
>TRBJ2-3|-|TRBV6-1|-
CASSVRGGAGTDTQYF
TGTGCCAGCAGTGTCCGGGGAGGCGCGGGCACAGATACGCAGTATTTT
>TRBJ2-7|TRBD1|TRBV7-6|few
CASSLSGQGVFPYYEQYF
TGTGCCAGCAGCTTATCGGGACAGGGGGTTTTCCCCTACTACGAGCAGTACTTC
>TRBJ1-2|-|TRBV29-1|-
CSVEGERDGYTF
TGCAGCGTTGAAGGGGAACGTGATGGCTACACCTTC
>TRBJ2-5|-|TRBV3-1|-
CASSQDFTPGQRRNF
TGTGCCAGCAGCCAAGATTTTACCCCTGGTCAACGGCGCAACTTC
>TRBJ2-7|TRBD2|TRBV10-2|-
CASSFSGGPLYEQYF
TGCGCCAGCAGTTTTAGCGGGGGGCCGCTCTACGAGCAGTACTTC
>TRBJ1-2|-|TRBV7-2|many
CASSWGNRFLYGYTF
TGTGCCAGCAGCTGGGGGAACCGATTCCTCTATGGCTACACCTTC
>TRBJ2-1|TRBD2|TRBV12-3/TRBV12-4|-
CASSFQTSVRSYNEQFF
TGTGCCAGCAGTTTTCAGACTAGCGTTCGCTCCTACAATGAGCAGTTCTTC
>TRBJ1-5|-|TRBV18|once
CASSPLADSNQPQHF
TGTGCCAGCTCACCACTGGCGGATAGCAATCAGCCCCAGCATTTT
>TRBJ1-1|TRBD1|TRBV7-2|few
CASSKDRTNTEAFF
TGTGCCAGCAGCAAGGACAGGACGAACACTGAAGCTTTCTTT
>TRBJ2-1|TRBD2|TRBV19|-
CASREYSGGATEQFF
TGTGCCAGTAGGGAATATAGCGGGGGGGCGACTGAGCAGTTCTTC
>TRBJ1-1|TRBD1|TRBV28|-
CASSSLRQGPEAFF
TGTGCCAGCAGTTCCCTGAGACAGGGGCCTGAAGCTTTCTTT
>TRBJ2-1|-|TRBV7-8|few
CASSGGVYNEQFF
TGTGCCAGCAGCGGGGGTGTATACAATGAGCAGTTCTTC
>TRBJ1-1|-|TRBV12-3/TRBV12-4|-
CASTADQNTEAFF
TGTGCCAGCACCGCTGACCAAAACACTGAAGCTTTCTTT
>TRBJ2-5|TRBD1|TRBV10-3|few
CAISEHGQGGEETQYF
TGTGCCATCAGTGAGCACGGACAGGGGGGGGAAGAGACCCAGTACTTC
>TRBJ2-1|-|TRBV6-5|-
CASSYLYTGRIDEQFF
TGTGCCAGCAGTTACCTTTATACAGGGAGGATCGATGAGCAGTTCTTC
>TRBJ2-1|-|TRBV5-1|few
CASRSENEQFF
TGCGCCAGCAGGTCTGAGAATGAGCAGTTCTTC
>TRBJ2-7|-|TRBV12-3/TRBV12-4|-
CASAVAPYEQYF
TGTGCCAGCGCGGTAGCCCCCTACGAGCAGTACTTC
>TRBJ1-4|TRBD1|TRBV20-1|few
CSARPGGQGDEKLFF
TGCAGTGCTAGGCCTGGTGGACAGGGAGATGAAAAACTGTTTTTT
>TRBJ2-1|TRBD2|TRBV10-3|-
CAISDSGRRYNEQFF
TGTGCCATCAGTGATAGCGGGAGGAGGTACAATGAGCAGTTCTTC
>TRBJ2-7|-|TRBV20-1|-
CSAKRTEYLYEQYF
TGCAGTGCCAAGAGGACAGAGTATCTCTACGAGCAGTACTTC
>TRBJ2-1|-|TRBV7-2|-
CASSWGSSSSYNEQFF
TGTGCCAGCAGCTGGGGGTCATCCAGCTCCTACAATGAGCAGTTCTTC
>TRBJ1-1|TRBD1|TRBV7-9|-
CASSYRDSEAFF
TGTGCCAGCAGCTACCGGGACAGTGAAGCTTTCTTT
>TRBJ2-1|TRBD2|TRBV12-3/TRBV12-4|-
CASGGSSGVNEQFF
TGTGCCAGCGGGGGTTCTAGCGGGGTAAATGAGCAGTTCTTC
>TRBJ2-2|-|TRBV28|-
CAIRQANTGELFF
TGTGCCATCCGACAGGCGAACACCGGGGAGCTGTTTTTT
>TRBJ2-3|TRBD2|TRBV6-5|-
CASSYPGGSNPDTQYF
TGTGCCAGCAGTTACCCGGGCGGGAGTAACCCAGATACGCAGTATTTT
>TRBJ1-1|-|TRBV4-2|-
CASSPAAGNTEAFF
TGTGCCAGCAGCCCCGCGGCGGGGAACACTGAAGCTTTCTTT
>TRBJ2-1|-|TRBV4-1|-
CASSQVKSVNNEQFF
TGCGCCAGCAGCCAAGTCAAGTCCGTGAACAATGAGCAGTTCTTC
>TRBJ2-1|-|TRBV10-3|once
CAIRSGTLYNEQFF
TGTGCCATCAGATCCGGGACCCTCTACAATGAGCAGTTCTTC
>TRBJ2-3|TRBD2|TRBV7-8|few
CASSLAGGGASDTQYF
TGTGCCAGCAGCTTAGCTGGCGGGGGGGCCTCAGATACGCAGTATTTT
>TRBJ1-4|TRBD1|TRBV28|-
CASTIPGQGGEKLFF
TGTGCCAGCACAATACCGGGACAGGGGGGTGAAAAACTGTTTTTT
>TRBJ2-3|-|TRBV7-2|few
CASSFIRLSDTQYF
TGTGCCAGCAGCTTCATCAGACTTTCAGATACGCAGTATTTT
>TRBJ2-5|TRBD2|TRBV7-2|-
CASSRLNGRFETQYF
TGTGCCAGCAGCCGTCTAAACGGGAGGTTCGAGACCCAGTACTTC
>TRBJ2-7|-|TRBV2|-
CASSLFGQRPPYEQYF
TGTGCCAGCAGCCTCTTTGGACAGCGTCCCCCCTACGAGCAGTACTTC
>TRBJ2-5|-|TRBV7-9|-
CASSPRDTFQETQYF
TGTGCCAGCAGCCCCCGGGACACCTTCCAAGAGACCCAGTACTTC
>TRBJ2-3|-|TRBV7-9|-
CASSSRLDHTDTQYF
TGTGCCAGCAGCTCCCGACTAGATCACACAGATACGCAGTATTTT
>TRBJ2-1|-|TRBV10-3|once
CAISAAEVGDNEQFF
TGTGCCATCAGTGCAGCGGAGGTAGGCGACAATGAGCAGTTCTTC
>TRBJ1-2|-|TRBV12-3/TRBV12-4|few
CASSETGRVKRHGYTF
TGTGCCAGCAGCGAAACTGGACGGGTGAAAAGACATGGCTACACCTTC